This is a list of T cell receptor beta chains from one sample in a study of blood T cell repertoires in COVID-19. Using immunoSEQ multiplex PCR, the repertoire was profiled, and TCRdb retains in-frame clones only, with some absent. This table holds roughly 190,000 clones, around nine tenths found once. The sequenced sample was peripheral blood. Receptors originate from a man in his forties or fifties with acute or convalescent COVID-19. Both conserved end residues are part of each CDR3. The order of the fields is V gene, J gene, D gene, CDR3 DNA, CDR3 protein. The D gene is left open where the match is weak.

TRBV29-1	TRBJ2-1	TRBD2	TGCAGCTTTTGGACTAGCGTTCTCAATGAGCAGTTCTTC	CSFWTSVLNEQFF
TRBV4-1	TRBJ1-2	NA	TGCGCCAGCAGCCAAGCGGTCGGGAGTTACAATGGCTACACCTTC	CASSQAVGSYNGYTF
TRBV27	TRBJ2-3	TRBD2	TGTGCCAGCAGACCCATTCTAGCGGGCCGGAACACAGATACGCAGTATTTT	CASRPILAGRNTDTQYF
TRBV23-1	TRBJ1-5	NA	TGCGCCAGCATGGCCGGGAGCAATCAGCCCCAGCATTTT	CASMAGSNQPQHF
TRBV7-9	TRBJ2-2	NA	TGTGCCAGCAGCTTAGCTCCGGCCAGCGACACCGGGGAGCTGTTTTTT	CASSLAPASDTGELFF
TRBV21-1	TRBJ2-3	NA	TGTGCCAGCAGCGGAAACAGGAGAAGTAGCACAGATACGCAGTATTTT	CASSGNRRSSTDTQYF
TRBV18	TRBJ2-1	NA	TGTGCCAGCTCACCACCGAATGAGGGTTCCTACAATGAGCAGTTCTTC	CASSPPNEGSYNEQFF
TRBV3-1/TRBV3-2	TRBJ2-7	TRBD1	TGTGCCAGCAGCTCCGAGCAGGGGGCCTACGAGCAGTACTTC	CASSSEQGAYEQYF
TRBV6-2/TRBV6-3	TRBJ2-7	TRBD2	TGTGCCAGCAGTACAGGACTAGCGGGAGGATTCCTAAACTACGAGCAGTACTTC	CASSTGLAGGFLNYEQYF
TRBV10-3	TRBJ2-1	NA	TGTGCCATCAGTGACCAAGAGCGGGCCGGCTTCAATGAGCAGTTCTTC	CAISDQERAGFNEQFF
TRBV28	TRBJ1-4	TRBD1	TGTGCCAGCAGTTTACCAGGGGGCAGTTATGAAAAACTGTTTTTT	CASSLPGGSYEKLFF
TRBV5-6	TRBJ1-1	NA	TGTGCCAGCAGCGTCTGGACAACCTGGGGCACTGAAGCTTTCTTT	CASSVWTTWGTEAFF
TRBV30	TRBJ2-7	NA	TGTGCCTGGAGTGTAGGGGCGGGATACGCCTACGAGCAGTACTTC	CAWSVGAGYAYEQYF
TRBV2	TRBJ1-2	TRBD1	TGTGCCAGCAGGGACAGGGGAGGTCCTAACTATGGCTACACCTTC	CASRDRGGPNYGYTF
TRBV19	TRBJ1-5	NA	TGTGCCAGTGATAGACGAACAGGGCCCGTTCAGCCCCAGCATTTT	CASDRRTGPVQPQHF